This entry is about one T cell receptor beta chain. What it recognizes is unknown. Measured with immunoSEQ multiplex PCR; TCRdb has only the in-frame clones, and not every one. The data hold 140,000 to 150,000 clones, with around 93% observed a single time. This CDR3 has 17 amino acids. With V trimmed by 4 bases and J by 2 bases, 14 bases remained unmatched. This record belongs to a study of T cell responses to AZD1222 COVID-19 vaccine. Study-level points and caveats: Spike-specific TCR breadth rose after two AZD1222 doses, and depth rose as well.

The specimen was peripheral blood, collected 28 days after the second AZD1222 dose. V gene TRBV23-1 combines with J gene TRBJ2-7; 7 nucleotides line up with TRBD1. TRBV23-1 is labeled an ORF, and its function is uncertain. The source of this sequence is an adult who received the AZD1222 COVID-19 vaccine. Here the CDR3 reads CASSLASTWTGPYEQYF. The CDR3 DNA sequence: TGCGCCAGCAGTCTCGCCTCTACCTGGACAGGCCCCTACGAGCAGTACTTC.